The clone carrying this T cell receptor beta chain was counted only a few times. The data were obtained in a study of T cells in Graves' hyperthyroidism and ophthalmopathy. Authors of the study amplified TCR beta CDR3 regions from RNA transcripts. An initial round of RT-PCR targeting the TCR CDR3 relied on the HTBI primer set. TCRdb independently ran MiXCR on the multiplex PCR reads; one entry per CDR3 protein. The table includes hundreds of thousands of distinct CDR3 sequences, under 45% detected once. This sequence was found in a woman between 40 and 55 years old with Graves' hyperthyroidism. The source material was blood.

CDR3 sequence: CATSDSTGIAYEQYF. CDR3 bases: TGTGCCACCAGTGACTCGACAGGGATTGCGTACGAGCAGTACTTC. J is TRBJ2-7 and V is TRBV24-1; TRBD1 agrees at 7 bases. This CDR3 has 15 amino acids. Trimming at V came to 4 bases and at J to 4 bases, leaving 9 bases not matched to a gene. Germline loops: CDR1 KGHDR, CDR2 SFDVKD.